The 25 T cell receptor beta chains listed next were all sequenced from one sample in a study of metastatic and nonmetastatic thyroid tumors. TCRdb called clones again from the PCR reads with MiXCR. The table lists roughly 81,000 clones, around 9.1% of them singletons. Prior to thyroid surgery, none of the patients had received any treatment. Input material: blood. The origin of the receptors is a female donor with papillary thyroid cancer or a benign thyroid nodule (not recorded which). Some clones in this sample may be carry-over from other donors' samples.

This clone was observed many times. The sample contains more than one DNA sequence encoding this CDR3. V and J are TRBV10-3 and TRBJ2-3; TRBD2 aligns across 8 bases. Germline V CDR1 and CDR2: ENHRY, SYGVKD. The CDR3 is 13 residues long. Trimming took 8 bases from V and 1 from J; bases not matched to a gene: 2. CDR3 amino acids: CAIRGGGTDTQYF. The CDR3, as DNA: TGTGCCATCCGGGGGGGAGGCACAGATACGCAGTATTTT.

This clone was seen repeatedly, ten times or more. The chain links TRBV10-2 to TRBJ2-7; perhaps D is TRBD1 or TRBD2 (5 bases each). Trimming took off 6 bases at V and 4 bases at J, with 16 bases between the two ends. Germline loops: CDR1 WSHSY, CDR2 SAAADI. The CDR3 length is 14 residues. The CDR3 loop is CASRPGTTPYEQYF. CDR3 nucleotides: TGCGCCAGCAGACCCGGGACCACACCTTACGAGCAGTACTTC.

This clone was counted many times. This sequence joins TRBV20-1 and TRBJ2-5; D is tentatively TRBD1 or TRBD2 (6 bases each). Trimming left V 3 bases short and J 2 bases short, with 13 bases between. The germline CDR1 and CDR2 sequences are DFQATT and SNEGSKA (reference sequence). This CDR3 contains 14 residues. CDR3 sequence (DNA): TGCAGTGCTAGGAGGGGGGACACTCAAGAGACCCAGTACTTC. This codes for CSARRGDTQETQYF.

There are many counts of this clone. The chain combines TRBV11-3 with TRBJ2-7; 8 positions agree with TRBD1. Trimming took 5 bases from V and 5 from J; bases not matched to a gene: 14. There are 16 residues in the CDR3. Looked up from germline, CDR1 is SGHNT and CDR2 is YENEEA. The CDR3, as DNA: TGTGCCAGCAGCACAACCTACGGACAGGGTGGAAACGAGCAGTACTTC. It specifies CASSTTYGQGGNEQYF.

This clone was detected many times. A single base separates this from a much larger clone, so it may be a read error. V and J are TRBV5-1 and TRBJ1-6; maybe TRBD1 (5 bases). Germline lookup yields CDR1 SGHRS and CDR2 YFSETQ. The CDR3 has 15 amino acids. The CDR3 loop is CASGLGTGPYSPLHF. The CDR3 region has the DNA TGCGCCAGCGGCTTGGGGACGGGCCCATACTCACCCCTCCACTTT.

This clone was counted a few times. This chain links TRBV5-6 with TRBJ2-3, with a tentative D call TRBD2 (6 bases). V was clipped by 4 bases and J by 1 base, with 16 bases between them. The CDR3 spans 16 residues. From germline, CDR1 is SGHDT and CDR2 YYEEEE. The CDR3 spells CASSPGTATGTDTQYF. Written as DNA, the CDR3 is TGTGCCAGCAGCCCGGGGACTGCCACTGGCACAGATACGCAGTATTTT. The full variable domain, completed using reference TRBV5-6 and TRBJ2-3, is DAGVTQSPTHLIKTRGQQVTLRCSPKSGHDTVSWYQQALGQGPQFIFQYYEEEERQRGNFPDRFSGHQFPNYSSELNVNALLLGDSALYLCASSPGTATGTDTQYFGPGTRLTVL.

This clone came up a few times. The same CDR3 also results from other DNA sequences found in this sample. The chain couples TRBV20-1 to TRBJ1-4; D call uncertain. The germline V gene has CDR1 DFQATT and CDR2 SNEGSKA (reference sequence). The CDR3 loop spans 12 amino acids. Trimming left V 7 bases short and J 5 bases short, with 11 bases between. CDR3 sequence (DNA): TGCAGTGTCATCGGGCCGAATGAAAAACTGTTTTTT. Its protein product is CSVIGPNEKLFF.

This clone was seen ten or more times. The chain uses TRBV2 and TRBJ1-1; 9 bases match TRBD1. Unmatched junction bases numbered 7, after V lost 6 bases and J lost 5 bases. From germline, CDR1 is SNHLY and CDR2 FYNNEI. CDR3 length: 14 residues. The CDR3 DNA follows: TGTGCCAGCAGAAGACAGGGGGGGGGTACTGAAGCTTTCTTT. This sequence encodes CASRRQGGGTEAFF.

In its sample, this clone was seen many times. The chain employs TRBV6-1 and TRBJ2-7, with D possibly TRBD2 on 6 matching bases. In germline, CDR1 is MNHNS, CDR2 SASEGT. CDR3 length equals 14 residues. V lost 1 base, J lost 2 bases, and 9 bases lay in between. CDR3 residues: CASSEGGAAYEQYF. Here the CDR3 DNA reads TGTGCCAGCAGTGAAGGCGGGGCGGCCTACGAGCAGTACTTC.

V usage is TRBV12-3 or TRBV12-4 and J usage is TRBJ2-7, with 10 bases identical to TRBD1. CDR3 size: 15 residues. V gave up 3 bases and J gave up 2 bases; unmatched junction bases: 4. CDR3 in DNA: TGTGCCAGCAGTTTCTCCGGACAGGGGGCCTACGAGCAGTACTTC. It encodes CASSFSGQGAYEQYF.

This clone has a count of ten or more. CDR3 in DNA: TGTGCCAGCAGCTTAGGGGGGGCCAACGCCTACAATGAGCAGTTCTTC. Protein product: CASSLGGANAYNEQFF. This chain links TRBV7-8 with TRBJ2-1, with D perhaps given as TRBD1 or TRBD2 (6 bases each). CDR1 is SGHVS, CDR2 FQNEAQ, per germline. The CDR3 is made up of 16 amino acids. Trimming removed 1 base at V and 2 bases at J, with 12 bases between.

The J gene is TRBJ2-1, the V gene TRBV20-1; unclear D gene. CDR3 length equals 14 residues. V was clipped by 1 base and J by 5 bases, with 12 bases between them. CDR1 and CDR2 from the germline V gene are DFQATT and SNEGSKA (reference sequence). CDR3 in DNA: TGCAGTGCTAGAGCGGTTTTTACCGACAATGAGCAGTTCTTC. Translating it yields CSARAVFTDNEQFF.

This clone occurred many times. This rearrangement joins TRBV10-3 to TRBJ1-6, with TRBD1 identical over 10 bases. The V gene's germline CDR1 is ENHRY and CDR2 SYGVKD. The CDR3 contains 14 residues. V trimming: 5 bases; J trimming: 8 bases; junction bases outside the gene matches: 3. CDR3 in DNA: TGTGCCATCAGTCCGGGACAGGGGTATTCACCCCTCCACTTT. This sequence encodes CAISPGQGYSPLHF.

This clone was detected a few times. Possible read error: a much larger clone is one base away. The DNA for the CDR3 is TGTGCCAGCTCACCACAGGGTCTCTCTGGAAGCACCATATATTTT. It translates to CASSPQGLSGSTIYF. The chain links TRBV18 to TRBJ1-3, with D hard to call. This CDR3 has 15 amino acids. Germline-derived CDR1 and CDR2 are KGHSH and LQKENI. Full variable domain (missing parts from reference TRBV18 and TRBJ1-3): NAGVMQNPRHLVRRRGQEARLRCSPMKGHSHVYWYRQLPEEGLKFMVYLQKENIIDESGMPKERFSAEFPKEGPSILRIQQVVRGDSAAYFCASSPQGLSGSTIYFGEGSWLTVV.

This clone was recorded at least ten times. The chain uses TRBV29-1 and TRBJ1-2, with D possibly being TRBD1 (5 bases). V dropped 7 bases and J dropped 7 bases, with 16 bases sitting between them. From germline, CDR1 is SQVTM and CDR2 ANQGSEA. CDR3 size: 12 residues. The DNA for the CDR3 is TGCAGCGACAGCTCCTTCGACAGTGGCTACACCTTC. This translates into CSDSSFDSGYTF.

The table lists this clone with many counts. The rearrangement uses TRBV18 and TRBJ2-1; 9 bases line up with TRBD2. The trim removed 1 base at V and 10 bases at J, leaving 8 bases unmatched. This CDR3 spans 15 amino acids. Germline assignment: CDR1 KGHSH and CDR2 LQKENI. CDR3 sequence: CASSPRAGGPEEQFF. CDR3 coding DNA: TGTGCCAGCTCACCACGGGCGGGGGGGCCTGAGGAGCAGTTCTTC.

This clone was seen repeatedly, ten times or more. The V and J genes are TRBV4-2 and TRBJ2-3; 9 nucleotides align to TRBD1. The germline V gene encodes CDR1 LGHNA and CDR2 YNFKEQ. With 4 bases clipped from V and 1 base from J, the junction kept 6 bases outside the gene matches. This CDR3 contains 16 residues. The CDR3 coding sequence is TGTGCCAGCAGCCCGGGACAGGGATTGGGCACAGATACGCAGTATTTT. Protein: CASSPGQGLGTDTQYF.

In its sample, this clone was seen many times. The chain couples TRBV9 to TRBJ2-3; D might be TRBD2 (6 bases). The CDR3 length is 14 residues. Looked up from germline, CDR1 is SGDLS and CDR2 is YYNGEE. The V end lost 3 bases, the J end lost 1 base, and 9 bases lay between the germline ends. CDR3 coding DNA: TGTGCCAGCAGCGCCTCTAGCGGCACAGATACGCAGTATTTT. It encodes CASSASSGTDTQYF.

This clone has a count of ten or more. The chain has TRBV6-1 and TRBJ1-1; D perhaps matches TRBD1 (5 bases). V shed 10 bases and J shed 1 base, with 13 bases lying between them. CDR3 length: 13 amino acids. CDR1 MNHNS and CDR2 SASEGT come from the germline V gene. The DNA for the CDR3 is TGTGCCACACAGAGACAGCCGAACACTGAAGCTTTCTTT. Protein product: CATQRQPNTEAFF.

This clone has at least ten counts. The genes are TRBV28 and TRBJ2-5, with 12 bases matching TRBD2. V lost 4 bases and J lost 3; bases outside the gene matches: 3. Germline V gene sequence: CDR1 MDHEN, CDR2 SYDVKM. This CDR3 has 15 amino acids. The CDR3 protein is CASSSASGGEETQYF. The CDR3 nucleotides read TGTGCCAGCAGTTCAGCTAGCGGGGGGGAAGAGACCCAGTACTTC.

This clone was recorded at least ten times. The rearrangement links TRBV5-1 to TRBJ2-2; D unresolved. V lost 0 bases, J lost 4 bases, and 4 bases lay in between. In germline, CDR1 is SGHRS, CDR2 YFSETQ. The CDR3 extends over 13 amino acids. CDR3 coding DNA: TGCGCCAGCAGCTTGGACTTCACCGGGGAGCTGTTTTTT. Residues: CASSLDFTGELFF.

This clone has at least ten counts. V gene TRBV12-3 or TRBV12-4 combines with J gene TRBJ2-7; 10 nucleotides match TRBD2. The trim removed 2 bases at V and 6 bases at J, leaving 7 bases unmatched. The CDR3 length is 15 residues. DNA of the CDR3: TGTGCCAGCAGTTTACGAGCGGGGGGGCCCGGCGAGCAGTACTTC. This translates into CASSLRAGGPGEQYF.

This clone was recorded at least ten times. The chain combines TRBV19 with TRBJ1-2; TRBD1 matches 8 bases. The CDR3 is 14 amino acids. Trimming at V came to 4 bases and at J to 4 bases, leaving 5 bases not matched to a gene. The germline CDR1 and CDR2 sequences are LNHDA and SQIVND (reference sequence). In nucleotides, the CDR3 is TGTGCCAGTAGTAATCCAGGGGGCCGCTATGGCTACACCTTC. As protein: CASSNPGGRYGYTF.

This clone has at least ten counts. The genes are TRBV18 and TRBJ1-5; the match to TRBD1 covers 7 bases. CDR1 is KGHSH and CDR2 is LQKENI in the germline V gene. The ends lost 6 bases at V and 6 bases at J; junction bases unmatched: 8. CDR3 length equals 14 residues. In nucleotides, the CDR3 is TGTGCCAGCTCCCAAGACAGGGTGGGTCAGCCCCAGCATTTT. Translating it yields CASSQDRVGQPQHF.

This clone came up many times. The rearrangement uses TRBV11-2 and TRBJ2-1, with 12 nucleotides matching TRBD2. V dropped 3 bases and J dropped 6; count of bases not matched to a gene: 3. Germline V gives CDR1 SGHAT, CDR2 FQNNGV. The CDR3 loop spans 15 amino acids. This CDR3 is CASSFLTSGGNEQFF. The CDR3 region has the DNA TGTGCCAGCAGCTTCCTGACTAGCGGGGGCAATGAGCAGTTCTTC. The whole variable domain, remainder taken from reference TRBV11-2 and TRBJ2-1, is EAGVAQSPRYKIIEKRQSVAFWCNPISGHATLYWYQQILGQGPKLLIQFQNNGVVDDSQLPKDRFSAERLKGVDSTLKIQPAKLEDSAVYLCASSFLTSGGNEQFFGPGTRLTVL.